This T cell receptor beta chain came from a study of T cells in Graves' hyperthyroidism and ophthalmopathy. Study at large: Once the initial diagnosis was made, peripheral blood was obtained before any treatment.

Using 10 ml of fresh peripheral blood, PBMCs were prepared. This clonotype was counted ten times or more. As yet, its antigen is unknown. The V end was cut by 2 bases, the J end by 2 bases, with 15 bases between. This CDR3 is built from 16 residues. Germline CDR1 reads KGHDR; CDR2 reads SFDVKD. Authors of the study amplified TCR beta CDR3 regions from RNA transcripts. TCR CDR3 regions were first amplified by RT-PCR with HTBI primers. TCRdb used MiXCR to reprocess the multiplex PCR reads, holding one entry per CDR3 protein. The sample consists of a few hundred thousand distinct CDR3 sequences, roughly 15% of them appearing once. Whole-study results and caveats: By a 13 V-J model, ophthalmopathy was set apart from stable hyperthyroidism. Blood also showed most of the thyroid clonotypes that were expanded above 0.001.

This TCR came from a woman aged 60-75 years with Graves' ophthalmopathy. The chain recombines TRBV24-1 with TRBJ2-7; D possibly corresponds to TRBD1 (6 bases). The sample consisted of blood. CDR3: CATSDSRQGTPYEQYF. The CDR3 nucleotides read TGTGCCACCAGTGATTCGCGCCAGGGGACCCCCTACGAGCAGTACTTC.